One and the same sample provided the 19 T cell receptor beta chains below, sequenced in a study of response to subunit inactivated influenza vaccine. TCRdb analysed the RT-PCR reads with MiXCR anew, one entry per CDR3 protein. The sample holds about 180,000 distinct CDR3 sequences, roughly a tenth seen once. Sequences were derived from CD8+ T cells sorted from PBMCs, sampled approximately 25 months after vaccination. These receptors were taken from a man aged 45-69 years who received an inactivated influenza vaccine.

This clonotype came up many times. The genes are TRBV29-1 and TRBJ2-2, with D hard to call. Trimming took off 7 bases at V and 3 bases at J, with 12 bases between the two ends. Germline loops: CDR1 SQVTM, CDR2 ANQGSEA. The CDR3 is made up of 13 amino acids. The CDR3 is CSGARVDTGELFF. The CDR3 region has the DNA TGCAGCGGGGCTCGGGTAGACACCGGGGAGCTGTTTTTT.

This clonotype has more than one count but fewer than ten. The chain carries TRBV4-1 and TRBJ1-3, with D unclear. With 6 bases removed from V and 0 bases from J, the gap between germline ends came to 12 bases. The CDR3 consists of 15 residues. CDR1 and CDR2 (germline): MGHRA, YSYEKL. The CDR3 region is CASRRIGDSGNTIYF. CDR3 in DNA: TGCGCCAGCAGGCGCATAGGAGACTCTGGAAACACCATATATTTT.

The chain links TRBV7-2 to TRBJ2-3, with D possibly being TRBD2 (6 bases). The CDR3 sequence is 12 residues long. The germline CDR1 and CDR2 sequences are SGHTA and FQGNSA. V was pared by 10 bases and J by 1 base, with 9 bases between. CDR3 sequence: CATGGGTDTQYF. CDR3 coding DNA: TGTGCCACCGGAGGGGGCACAGATACGCAGTATTTT.

The chain has TRBV24-1 and TRBJ2-1; D is ambiguous. The ends were cut back, 4 bases at V and 0 bases at J, with 9 bases in the middle. The V gene's germline CDR1 is KGHDR and CDR2 SFDVKD. This CDR3 is built from 15 residues. The CDR3 region has the DNA TGTGCCACCAGTGACACAGACGGCTCCTACAATGAGCAGTTCTTC. Its translation is CATSDTDGSYNEQFF.

This clonotype showed up many times. The CDR3 DNA is TGCAGCGTTGACGGACTAGCGCTTTACAATGAGCAGTTCTTC. Translating it yields CSVDGLALYNEQFF. This rearrangement joins TRBV29-1 to TRBJ2-1; 9 bases match TRBD2. CDR3 length equals 14 residues. Germline CDR1 SQVTM, CDR2 ANQGSEA. V gave up 3 bases and J gave up 4 bases; unmatched junction bases: 4.

As concerns this clonotype: A clone one base away is much larger, so this may be a read error. The gene calls are TRBV12-3 or TRBV12-4 and TRBJ1-2; no reliable D call. With 2 bases removed from V and 3 bases from J, the gap between germline ends came to 7 bases. CDR3 length equals 13 residues. CDR3 nucleotides: TGTGCCAGCAGTTTAATAGAGTACTATGGCTACACCTTC. This translates into CASSLIEYYGYTF.

This clonotype turned up a few times. CDR3 sequence: CASSLAGSEQYF. As DNA, the CDR3 is TGTGCCAGCAGCTTAGCCGGTAGCGAGCAGTACTTC. The chain combines TRBV7-9 with TRBJ2-7, with D hard to call. Germline V gene data show CDR1 as SEHNR and CDR2 as FQNEAQ (reference sequence). The CDR3 has 12 residues. V was pared by 0 bases and J by 6 bases, with 6 bases between.

The chain employs TRBV6-5 and TRBJ1-5, with unresolved D. V dropped 3 bases and J dropped 4 bases, with 10 bases sitting between them. Germline CDR1 is MNHEY and CDR2 is SVGAGI. The length of the CDR3 is 14 residues. CDR3 coding DNA: TGTGCCAGCAGTTATACCCAGCAAAATCAGCCCCAGCATTTT. Residues: CASSYTQQNQPQHF.

The chain employs TRBV14 and TRBJ2-1; D unclear. V gave up 4 bases and J gave up 8 bases, with 18 bases separating them. In germline, CDR1 is SGHDN, CDR2 FVKESK. The CDR3 has 15 amino acids. CDR3: CASSRLRRPSDEQFF. CDR3 bases: TGTGCCAGCAGCCGCCTTAGAAGGCCCTCAGATGAGCAGTTCTTC. The variable domain in full, completed from reference TRBV14 and TRBJ2-1, reads EAGVTQFPSHSVIEKGQTVTLRCDPISGHDNLYWYRRVMGKEIKFLLHFVKESKQDESGMPNNRFLAERTGGTYSTLKVQPAELEDSGVYFCASSRLRRPSDEQFFGPGTRLTVL.

This clonotype occurred a few times. The chain couples TRBV30 to TRBJ2-5; D may be TRBD1 (6 bases). Germline CDR1 is GTSNPN and CDR2 is SVGIG (reference sequence). There are 13 residues in the CDR3. Between the trimmed V and J ends, which lost 1 base and 4 bases, there was a span of 10 bases. The CDR3 DNA follows: TGTGCCTGGAGTGATCTAGGGGGAGAGACCCAGTACTTC. Translating it yields CAWSDLGGETQYF.

Many counts were recorded for this clonotype. The rearrangement joins TRBV10-3 to TRBJ1-1; possible D gene TRBD1, 5 bases. The V gene lost 2 bases and the J gene lost 5 bases, with 15 bases spanning the gap. The V gene's germline CDR1 is ENHRY and CDR2 SYGVKD. CDR3 length: 15 amino acids. In DNA, the CDR3 is TGTGCCATCAGTGAGCAGGGTGAACTGATTACTGAAGCTTTCTTT. Its protein is CAISEQGELITEAFF.

The chain carries TRBV2 and TRBJ1-5; D ambiguous. Deletions cut 6 bases from V and 7 bases from J, with 10 bases between. CDR3 length: 12 residues. The germline CDR1 and CDR2 sequences are SNHLY and FYNNEI. CDR3 sequence reads: CASRAGSQPQHF. In DNA form, the CDR3 reads TGTGCCAGCAGAGCGGGGAGCCAGCCCCAGCATTTT.

The rearrangement links TRBV12-3 or TRBV12-4 to TRBJ2-1; TRBD2 agrees at 10 bases. J lost 5 bases, V lost 4 bases, and 8 bases had no gene match. This CDR3 has 16 amino acids. The CDR3 spells CASSSQLAGNDNEQFF. In DNA, the CDR3 is TGTGCCAGCAGTTCTCAACTAGCGGGAAATGACAATGAGCAGTTCTTC.

This clonotype turned up a few times. The chain carries TRBV5-6 and TRBJ2-7; tentatively, D is TRBD1 (6 bases). Germline CDR1 reads SGHDT; CDR2 reads YYEEEE. Trimming removed 2 bases at V and 1 base at J, with 10 bases between. The CDR3 loop spans 14 amino acids. CDR3 loop: CASSFGQNSYEQYF. In DNA form, the CDR3 reads TGTGCCAGCAGCTTTGGACAGAATTCCTACGAGCAGTACTTC.

The chain couples TRBV25-1 to TRBJ1-4; 9 bases align to TRBD1. The CDR3 has 16 residues. V shed 6 bases, J shed 8 bases, and the junction held 13 bases outside the gene matches. Germline assignment: CDR1 MGHDK and CDR2 SYGVNS. This CDR3 reads CASSPRIGTGLEKLFF. The CDR3 DNA reads TGTGCCAGCAGCCCTAGGATAGGGACAGGGCTAGAAAAACTGTTTTTT. Drawing the rest from reference TRBV25-1 and TRBJ1-4, the complete variable domain is EADIYQTPRYLVIGTGKKITLECSQTMGHDKMYWYQQDPGMELHLIHYSYGVNSTEKGDLSSESTVSRIRTEHFPLTLESARPSHTSQYLCASSPRIGTGLEKLFFGSGTQLSVL.

This clonotype was found a few times. The V and J genes are TRBV4-3 and TRBJ2-7, with D maybe TRBD2 (6 bases). CDR1 is LGHNA and CDR2 is YSLEER in the germline V gene. V was shortened by 4 bases and J by 0 bases, with 16 bases between the two germline ends. The CDR3 is 16 residues long. CDR3 DNA sequence: TGCGCCAGCAGCCCGGACTGGGGTAGCGGCTCCTACGAGCAGTACTTC. It yields the protein CASSPDWGSGSYEQYF.

The chain has TRBV24-1 and TRBJ2-7; TRBD1 agrees at 8 bases. The trim removed 7 bases at V and 2 bases at J, leaving 3 bases unmatched. In germline, CDR1 is KGHDR, CDR2 SFDVKD. The CDR3 totals 13 residues. The CDR3 DNA is TGTGCCACCAGCAACAGGGGGACCTACGAGCAGTACTTC. Its protein is CATSNRGTYEQYF.

This clonotype was counted between two and nine times. V usage is TRBV11-1 and J usage is TRBJ2-3; D is perhaps TRBD1 (5 bases). This CDR3 contains 16 residues. Germline V lookup: CDR1 SGHAT, CDR2 FQDESV (reference sequence). The V gene lost 8 bases and the J gene lost 6 bases, with 24 bases spanning the gap. The CDR3 DNA is TGTGCCAGCGGCCAAGGGGCGGTCGACCATGGGGATACGCAGTATTTT. Its protein is CASGQGAVDHGDTQYF.

This clonotype was observed at least ten times. The chain joins TRBV12-3 or TRBV12-4 to TRBJ2-3; D unclear. Between the trimmed V and J ends, which lost 7 bases and 9 bases, there was a span of 11 bases. CDR3 length: 11 residues. The DNA of the CDR3 is TGTGCCAGCACCCAAGCCGCCACGCAGTATTTT. It specifies CASTQAATQYF.